This TCR beta chain was captured in a study of memory CD4+ T cells and cytomegalovirus serostatus. The sort gate was single viable CD3+CD4+CD8-CD45RO+ cells for memory CD4+ T cells. The assay was immunoSEQ multiplex PCR, and TCRdb's table has in-frame clones only and misses some. The sample lists roughly 60,000 clones; 80% to 85% were seen once. The CDR3 has 16 residues. V gave up 0 bases and J gave up 2 bases, with 12 bases separating them. Germline-derived CDR1 and CDR2 are LNHDA and SQIVND (reference sequence). The source of this sequence is an adult in good health and CMV-seronegative. The sample comprised memory CD4+ T cells from blood. The chain uses TRBV19 and TRBJ2-3; no reliable D call. The CDR3 nucleotides are TGTGCCAGTAGTATAGATCCTTCGGGTTTCACAGATACGCAGTATTTT. This codes for CASSIDPSGFTDTQYF.